The 6 T cell receptor beta chains below were found in one sample sequenced in a study of PD-L1 blockade in urothelial cancer. Sequencing was performed with immunoSEQ multiplex PCR; in TCRdb, only in-frame clones are kept and a portion is missing. The repertoire has about 24,000 clones, approximately 88% of them found once; the top ten carry under 3.5%. Source: PBMCs, taken around atezolizumab (anti-PD-L1) treatment. The origin of the receptors is a man aged 50-60 years with urothelial cancer.

The V gene is TRBV4-3, the J gene TRBJ2-3, with TRBD1 as a possible D gene (6 bases). This CDR3 spans 16 amino acids. Trimming left V 1 base short and J 5 bases short, with 16 bases between. The germline gives CDR1 LGHNA, CDR2 YSLEER. Written as DNA, the CDR3 is TGCGCCAGCAGCCAAGCGCTACAGGGCAGTAGAGATACGCAGTATTTT. It translates to CASSQALQGSRDTQYF.

The CDR3 DNA reads as TGTGCCAGCACCAAGACAGGGAACTATGGCTACACCTTC. Protein product: CASTKTGNYGYTF. This chain uses TRBV6-5 with TRBJ1-2; TRBD1 matches at 7 bases. The CDR3 is 13 amino acids. Trimming removed 7 bases from V and 2 bases from J; junction bases left unmatched: 4. Germline CDR1 reads MNHEY; CDR2 reads SVGAGI.

The CDR3 reads CASSLGGTGGMNTEAFF. In nucleotides, the CDR3 is TGCGCCAGCAGCTTGGGTGGGACAGGGGGGATGAACACTGAAGCTTTCTTT. V is TRBV5-1 and J is TRBJ1-1, with TRBD1 identical over 11 bases. V gave up 0 bases and J gave up 0 bases; unmatched junction bases: 4. The CDR3 sequence is 17 residues long. Germline CDR1 and CDR2: SGHRS and YFSETQ.

V usage is TRBV28 and J usage is TRBJ2-5; weak D call: TRBD1 (6 bases). The CDR3 length is 13 residues. V was trimmed by 5 bases and J by 3 bases, leaving 10 bases between them. Per germline, CDR1 MDHEN and CDR2 SYDVKM. CDR3 region: CASSPRQEETQYF. CDR3 DNA: TGTGCCAGCAGTCCCCGACAGGAAGAGACCCAGTACTTC.

In this sample, this clone turned up a few times. The chain recombines TRBV10-3 with TRBJ1-1; TRBD1 aligns across 7 bases. This CDR3 is 15 amino acids long. The V gene's germline CDR1 is ENHRY and CDR2 SYGVKD. Trimming at V came to 9 bases and at J to 3 bases, leaving 13 bases not matched to a gene. CDR3 region: CAISDPDRVDTEAFF. The CDR3, as DNA: TGTGCCATTTCTGACCCCGACAGGGTCGACACTGAAGCTTTCTTT.

The genes are TRBV5-4 and TRBJ2-3, with TRBD2 matching over 11 bases. CDR3 length: 17 residues. In germline, CDR1 is SGHNT, CDR2 YYREEE (reference sequence). V dropped 1 base and J dropped 4; count of bases not matched to a gene: 8. The CDR3 protein is CASSLTSGSVRADTQYF. The CDR3 coding sequence is TGTGCCAGCAGCTTGACTAGCGGGAGTGTGCGGGCAGATACGCAGTATTTT.